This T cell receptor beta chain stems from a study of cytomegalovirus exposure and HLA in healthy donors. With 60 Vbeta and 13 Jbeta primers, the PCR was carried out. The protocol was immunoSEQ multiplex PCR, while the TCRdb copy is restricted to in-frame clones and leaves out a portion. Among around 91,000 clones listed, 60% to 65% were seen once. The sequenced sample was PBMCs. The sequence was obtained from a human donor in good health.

The CDR3 spells CASSLMTLAGGEQFF. Here the CDR3 DNA reads TGCGCCAGCAGCTTGATGACACTAGCGGGGGGCGAGCAGTTCTTC. The chain uses TRBV5-1 and TRBJ2-1; TRBD2 matches 12 bases. Germline assignment: CDR1 SGHRS and CDR2 YFSETQ. Trimming took 1 base from V and 10 from J; bases not matched to a gene: 6. The CDR3 contains 15 residues.